This T cell receptor beta chain was documented in a study of early T cells in non-severe SARS-CoV-2 infection. About the study: Chains from this unsorted whole-blood bulk RNA could not be paired.

This CDR3 is 11 amino acids long. V was pared by 7 bases and J by 6 bases, with 9 bases between. Germline V lookup: CDR1 SEHNR, CDR2 FQNEAQ (reference sequence). Researchers tagged individual cDNA molecules with unique molecular identifiers. TCRdb processed the 5' RACE reads anew with MiXCR; each CDR3 protein has one entry. Of about 83,000 distinct CDR3 sequences listed, less than 11% are singletons. The sequenced sample was whole blood, obtained at baseline. This rearrangement joins TRBV7-9 to TRBJ2-5, with D hard to call. The source of this sequence is an adult who was a healthcare worker with PCR-confirmed SARS-CoV-2 infection or an uninfected control (not recorded which). CDR3 protein: CASMGSQTQYF. The CDR3 nucleotides are TGTGCCAGCATGGGCAGCCAGACCCAGTACTTC.